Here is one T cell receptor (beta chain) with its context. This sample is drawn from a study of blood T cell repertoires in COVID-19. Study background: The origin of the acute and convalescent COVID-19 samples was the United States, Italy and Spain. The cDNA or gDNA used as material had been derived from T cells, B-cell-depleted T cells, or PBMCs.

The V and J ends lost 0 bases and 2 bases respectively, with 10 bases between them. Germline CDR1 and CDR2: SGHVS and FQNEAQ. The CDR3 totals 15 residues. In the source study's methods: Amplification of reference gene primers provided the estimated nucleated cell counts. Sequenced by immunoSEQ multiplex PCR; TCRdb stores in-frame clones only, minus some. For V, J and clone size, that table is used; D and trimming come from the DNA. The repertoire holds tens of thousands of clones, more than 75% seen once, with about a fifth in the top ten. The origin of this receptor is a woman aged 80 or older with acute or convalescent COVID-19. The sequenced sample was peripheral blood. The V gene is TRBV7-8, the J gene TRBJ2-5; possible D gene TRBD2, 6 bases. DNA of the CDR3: TGTGCCAGCAGCTTAGCGAATGGACTACAAGAGACCCAGTACTTC. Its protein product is CASSLANGLQETQYF.